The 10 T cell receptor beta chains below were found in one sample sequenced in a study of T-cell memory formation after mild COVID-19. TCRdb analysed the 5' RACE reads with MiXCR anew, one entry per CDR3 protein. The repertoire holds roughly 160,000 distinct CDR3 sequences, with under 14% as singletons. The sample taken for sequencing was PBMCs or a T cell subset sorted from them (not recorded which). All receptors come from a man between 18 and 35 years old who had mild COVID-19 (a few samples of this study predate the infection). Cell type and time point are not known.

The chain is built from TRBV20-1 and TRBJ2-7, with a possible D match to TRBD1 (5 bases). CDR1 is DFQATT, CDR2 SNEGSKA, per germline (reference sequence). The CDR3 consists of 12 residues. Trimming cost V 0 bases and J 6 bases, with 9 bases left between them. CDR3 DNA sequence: TGCAGTGCTAGAGATCAGGGTGTCGAGCAGTACTTC. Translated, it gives CSARDQGVEQYF.

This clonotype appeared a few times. The CDR3 DNA sequence: TGTGCCAGCAGTTTAAGGGGGACTACGGTGAAGGTCAGGGTGTTTTTT. Its translation: CASSLRGTTVKVRVFF. The gene calls are TRBV12-3 or TRBV12-4 and TRBJ2-2, with a weak D call TRBD2 (7 bases). The CDR3 sequence is 16 residues long. V lost 2 bases to trimming and J lost 15 bases, with 25 bases between them.

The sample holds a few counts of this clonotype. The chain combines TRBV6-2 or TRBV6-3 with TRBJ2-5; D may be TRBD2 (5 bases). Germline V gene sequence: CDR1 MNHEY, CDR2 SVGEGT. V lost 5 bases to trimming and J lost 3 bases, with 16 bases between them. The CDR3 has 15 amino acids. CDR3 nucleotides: TGTGCCAGCAGTGTAGTCCGGGAATTTGAAGAGACCCAGTACTTC. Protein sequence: CASSVVREFEETQYF.

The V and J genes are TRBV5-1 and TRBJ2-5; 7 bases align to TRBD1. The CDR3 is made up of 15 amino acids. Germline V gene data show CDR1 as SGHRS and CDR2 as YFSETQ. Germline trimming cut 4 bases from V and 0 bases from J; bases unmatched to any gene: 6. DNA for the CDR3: TGCGCCAGCAGCGTCGGGACAGCCCACCAAGAGACCCAGTACTTC. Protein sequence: CASSVGTAHQETQYF.

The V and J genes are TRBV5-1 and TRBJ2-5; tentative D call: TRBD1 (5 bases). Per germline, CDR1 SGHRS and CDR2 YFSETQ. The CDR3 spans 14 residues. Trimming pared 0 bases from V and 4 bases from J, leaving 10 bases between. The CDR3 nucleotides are TGCGCCAGCAGCTTGGTAACAGGACGAGAGACCCAGTACTTC. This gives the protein CASSLVTGRETQYF.

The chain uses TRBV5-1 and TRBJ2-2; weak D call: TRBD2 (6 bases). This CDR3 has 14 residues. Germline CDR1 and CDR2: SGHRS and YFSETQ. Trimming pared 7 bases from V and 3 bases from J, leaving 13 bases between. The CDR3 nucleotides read TGCGCCAGCGCGGCGGGGTCGGACACCGGGGAGCTGTTTTTT. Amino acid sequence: CASAAGSDTGELFF.

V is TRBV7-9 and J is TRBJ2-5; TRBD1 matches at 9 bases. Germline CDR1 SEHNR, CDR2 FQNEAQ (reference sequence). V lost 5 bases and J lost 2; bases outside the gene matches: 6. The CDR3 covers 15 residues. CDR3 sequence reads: CASSQRQGVQETQYF. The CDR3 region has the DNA TGTGCCAGCAGCCAGCGACAGGGGGTACAAGAGACCCAGTACTTC.

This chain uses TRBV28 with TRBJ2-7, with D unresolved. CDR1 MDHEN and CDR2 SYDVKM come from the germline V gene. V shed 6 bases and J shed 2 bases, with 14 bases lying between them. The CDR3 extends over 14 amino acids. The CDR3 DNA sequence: TGTGCCAGCAGCCGTGGTGGCGTAGCCTACGAGCAGTACGTC. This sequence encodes CASSRGGVAYEQYV.

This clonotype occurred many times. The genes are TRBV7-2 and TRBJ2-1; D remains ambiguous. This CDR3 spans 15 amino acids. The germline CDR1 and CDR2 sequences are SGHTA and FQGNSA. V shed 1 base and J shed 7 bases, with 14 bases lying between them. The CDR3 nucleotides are TGTGCCAGCAGCTTAGGGAACAGCCCGGGTAATGAGCAGTTCTTC. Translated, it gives CASSLGNSPGNEQFF.

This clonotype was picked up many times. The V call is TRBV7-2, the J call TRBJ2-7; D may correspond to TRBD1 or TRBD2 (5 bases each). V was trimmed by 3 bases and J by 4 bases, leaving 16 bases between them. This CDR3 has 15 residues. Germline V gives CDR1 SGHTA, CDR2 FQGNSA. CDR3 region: CASSFSGTNPYEQYF. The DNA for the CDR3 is TGTGCCAGCAGCTTTTCCGGGACGAACCCTTACGAGCAGTACTTC.